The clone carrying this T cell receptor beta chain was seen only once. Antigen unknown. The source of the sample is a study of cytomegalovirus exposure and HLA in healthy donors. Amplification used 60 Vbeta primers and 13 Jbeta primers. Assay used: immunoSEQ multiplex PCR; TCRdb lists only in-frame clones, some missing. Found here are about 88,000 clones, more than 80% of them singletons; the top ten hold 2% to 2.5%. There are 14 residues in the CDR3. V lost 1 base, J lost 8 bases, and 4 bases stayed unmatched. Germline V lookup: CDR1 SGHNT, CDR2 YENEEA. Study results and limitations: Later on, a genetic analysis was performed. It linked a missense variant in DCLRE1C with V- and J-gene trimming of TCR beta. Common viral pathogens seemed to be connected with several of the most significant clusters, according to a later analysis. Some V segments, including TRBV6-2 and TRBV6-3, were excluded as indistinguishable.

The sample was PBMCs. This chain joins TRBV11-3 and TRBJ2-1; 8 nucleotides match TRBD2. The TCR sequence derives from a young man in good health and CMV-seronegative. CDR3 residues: CASSLAGGIDEQFF. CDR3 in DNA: TGTGCCAGCAGCTTAGCGGGAGGGATAGATGAGCAGTTCTTC.